The 20 T cell receptor beta chains below come from one sample, sequenced in a study of cytomegalovirus exposure and HLA in healthy donors. Primers: 60 Vbeta forward and 13 Jbeta reverse. Clones were sequenced by immunoSEQ multiplex PCR, and TCRdb holds only the in-frame ones, with some missing. The sample has over 150,000 clones, roughly 76% seen once. Sequencing used PBMCs. All receptors derive from a woman aged 50 to 65 in good health and CMV-seronegative.

This rearrangement joins TRBV28 to TRBJ2-7; 9 nucleotides line up with TRBD2. Per germline, CDR1 MDHEN and CDR2 SYDVKM. Trimming cost V 6 bases and J 0 bases; bases outside gene matches: 15. The CDR3 sequence is 18 residues long. In nucleotides, the CDR3 is TGTGCCAGCAGCGGTAGTACAGATCCTAGCGGGAACTCCTACGAGCAGTACTTC. Translated: CASSGSTDPSGNSYEQYF.

The rearrangement joins TRBV11-2 to TRBJ2-7; the match to TRBD2 covers 10 bases. Germline loops: CDR1 SGHAT, CDR2 FQNNGV. CDR3 length equals 15 residues. J was trimmed by 2 bases and V by 3 bases; bases with no gene match: 4. The CDR3 nucleotides are TGTGCCAGCAGCTTGCTAGCGGGGGCCGCCTACGAGCAGTACTTC. It encodes CASSLLAGAAYEQYF. Looking up the rest from reference TRBV11-2 and TRBJ2-7 gives the full variable domain: EAGVAQSPRYKIIEKRQSVAFWCNPISGHATLYWYQQILGQGPKLLIQFQNNGVVDDSQLPKDRFSAERLKGVDSTLKIQPAKLEDSAVYLCASSLLAGAAYEQYFGPGTRLTVT.

In DNA, the CDR3 is TGCGCCAGCAGCTACTCTGGCGGGTACGAGCAGTACTTC. As protein: CASSYSGGYEQYF. The gene calls are TRBV4-3 and TRBJ2-7, with D tentatively TRBD2 (5 bases). With 5 bases removed from V and 4 bases from J, the gap between germline ends came to 12 bases. The CDR3 runs to 13 residues. Germline-derived CDR1 and CDR2 are LGHNA and YSLEER.

The chain combines TRBV7-9 with TRBJ2-1; D is ambiguous. Germline lookup yields CDR1 SEHNR and CDR2 FQNEAQ (reference sequence). V dropped 5 bases and J dropped 9 bases, with 11 bases sitting between them. This CDR3 is built from 12 residues. CDR3 sequence reads: CASSAISSEQFF. CDR3 nucleotide sequence: TGTGCCAGCAGCGCTATTAGTTCTGAGCAGTTCTTC.

CDR3 sequence: CAISDPAGGNTIYF. The CDR3, as DNA: TGTGCCATCAGTGACCCCGCGGGAGGAAACACCATATATTTT. The rearrangement links TRBV10-3 to TRBJ1-3, with D uncertain. The CDR3 spans 14 residues. The germline gives CDR1 ENHRY, CDR2 SYGVKD. Between the trimmed V and J ends, which lost 3 bases and 4 bases, there was a span of 10 bases.

CDR3 sequence: CASSPLPGVNQPQHF. The DNA for the CDR3 is TGTGCCAGCAGCCCACTTCCAGGGGTAAATCAGCCCCAGCATTTT. The chain joins TRBV7-6 to TRBJ1-5, with D tentatively TRBD1 (6 bases). The germline V gene encodes CDR1 SGHVS and CDR2 FNYEAQ. The V and J ends lost 5 bases and 4 bases respectively, with 15 bases between them. The CDR3 runs to 15 residues.

The chain links TRBV19 to TRBJ1-2; D possibly corresponds to TRBD1 (6 bases). Germline CDR1 LNHDA, CDR2 SQIVND (reference sequence). There are 13 residues in the CDR3. Trimming left V 7 bases short and J 7 bases short, with 16 bases between. The CDR3 DNA sequence: TGTGCCAGTAACCTGGACAGCCCAACTGGCTACACCTTC. Its protein is CASNLDSPTGYTF.

The genes are TRBV25-1 and TRBJ1-2, with TRBD1 matching 8 bases. Per the germline V gene, CDR1 is MGHDK and CDR2 is SYGVNS. The CDR3 totals 13 residues. Trimming at V came to 6 bases and at J to 6 bases, leaving 6 bases not matched to a gene. CDR3 residues: CASRDRAQDGYTF. The DNA for the CDR3 is TGTGCCAGCAGGGACAGGGCTCAGGATGGCTACACCTTC.

V gene TRBV7-3 combines with J gene TRBJ1-1, with D perhaps TRBD1 (6 bases). This CDR3 is built from 13 residues. The germline V and J ends were trimmed by 1 base and 4 bases, with 7 bases remaining between them. Germline V lookup: CDR1 SGHTA, CDR2 FQGTGA. CDR3 in DNA: TGTGCCAGCAGCTTAATGACAGGCACTGAAGCTTTCTTT. It encodes CASSLMTGTEAFF.

This clone was seen a few times. The chain has TRBV6-1 and TRBJ1-1; a possible D gene is TRBD1 (6 bases). From germline, CDR1 is MNHNS and CDR2 SASEGT. V was clipped by 5 bases and J by 6 bases, with 16 bases between them. CDR3 length: 14 residues. Written as DNA, the CDR3 is TGTGCCAGCAGTCCCCAGGGGTGGGTTGCTGAAGCTTTCTTT. It yields the protein CASSPQGWVAEAFF.

This clone was detected only a few times. This sequence joins TRBV28 and TRBJ2-1; TRBD2 is a possible D gene (6 bases). Trimming took 6 bases from V and 8 from J, leaving 17 bases between them. The CDR3 extends over 14 amino acids. Germline loops: CDR1 MDHEN, CDR2 SYDVKM. The CDR3, as DNA: TGTGCCAGCAGCGGGAGAGGGGTCAATGATGAGCAGTTCTTC. This sequence encodes CASSGRGVNDEQFF.

V is TRBV11-2 and J is TRBJ2-1; TRBD2 aligns across 12 bases. The V and J ends lost 7 bases and 4 bases, in that order; junction bases with no gene match: 5. Germline values: CDR1 SGHAT, CDR2 FQNNGV. The CDR3 totals 15 residues. The CDR3 loop is CASTAGTSGYNEQFF. CDR3 nucleotides: TGTGCCAGCACCGCCGGGACTAGCGGGTACAATGAGCAGTTCTTC.

About this clone: Its ends do not fully match the called genes, so a read error is possible. This CDR3 is CASSPILGNEQLF. The CDR3, as DNA: TGTGCCAGCAGCCCCATCCTGGGCAATGAGCAGCTCTTC. J is TRBJ2-1 and V is TRBV6-5; unclear D gene. The germline V gene encodes CDR1 MNHEY and CDR2 SVGAGI. CDR3 size: 13 residues.

V and J are TRBV19 and TRBJ1-1, with 8 positions matching TRBD1. CDR1 and CDR2 from the germline V gene are LNHDA and SQIVND (reference sequence). CDR3 length: 17 amino acids. The J segment lost 3 bases and the V segment lost 10 bases, leaving 19 bases of the junction unmatched. The chain's CDR3 is CATNEALRTGLHTEAFF. The DNA for the CDR3 is TGTGCCACCAATGAGGCCCTAAGGACAGGGCTCCACACTGAAGCTTTCTTT.

In its sample, this clone was seen once. The chain has TRBV6-1 and TRBJ2-3; D gene unclear. The V gene's germline CDR1 is MNHNS and CDR2 SASEGT. Between the trimmed V and J ends, which lost 8 bases and 1 base, there was a span of 7 bases. This CDR3 region has 12 residues. CDR3 sequence reads: CASSDRTDTQYF. In DNA form, the CDR3 reads TGTGCCAGCTCAGATCGCACAGATACGCAGTATTTT.

The chain employs TRBV19 and TRBJ2-1; 8 nucleotides line up with TRBD1. This CDR3 comprises 15 residues. Germline V gene sequence: CDR1 LNHDA, CDR2 SQIVND (reference sequence). The trim removed 2 bases at V and 2 bases at J, leaving 2 bases unmatched. The CDR3: CASSISQGAYNEQFF. CDR3 bases: TGTGCCAGTAGTATATCACAGGGGGCCTACAATGAGCAGTTCTTC.

The rearrangement joins TRBV28 to TRBJ1-6, with 7 bases matching TRBD1. Germline V gene lookup returns CDR1 MDHEN and CDR2 SYDVKM. V lost 6 bases and J lost 7; bases outside the gene matches: 3. This CDR3 has 13 amino acids. The CDR3: CASRGQQNSPLHF. CDR3 DNA: TGTGCCAGCAGGGGACAGCAAAATTCACCCCTCCACTTT.

There are a few counts of this clone. The chain joins TRBV28 to TRBJ1-1; tentatively, D is TRBD1 (5 bases). V was trimmed by 7 bases and J by 7 bases, leaving 25 bases between them. This CDR3 spans 16 amino acids. In germline, CDR1 is MDHEN, CDR2 SYDVKM. CDR3 DNA: TGTGCCAGCACCACTTTGGGTCCCCTGACAGCCAGTGAAGCTTTCTTT. It codes for CASTTLGPLTASEAFF.

This clone was seen more than once but under ten times. This chain joins TRBV5-1 and TRBJ2-2; 8 bases fit TRBD1. Germline V gives CDR1 SGHRS, CDR2 YFSETQ. Trimming took 4 bases from V and 2 from J; bases not matched to a gene: 4. CDR3 size: 15 residues. The CDR3 is CASSPQGANTGELFF. CDR3 coding DNA: TGCGCCAGCAGCCCGCAGGGGGCAAACACCGGGGAGCTGTTTTTT.

J is TRBJ2-1 and V is TRBV2; 7 nucleotides match TRBD2. V shed 10 bases, J shed 3 bases, and the junction held 6 bases outside the gene matches. The germline V gene has CDR1 SNHLY and CDR2 FYNNEI. The CDR3 length is 13 residues. CDR3 in DNA: TGTGCCACTCAGCGGGATAACTACAATGAGCAGTTCTTC. It codes for CATQRDNYNEQFF.